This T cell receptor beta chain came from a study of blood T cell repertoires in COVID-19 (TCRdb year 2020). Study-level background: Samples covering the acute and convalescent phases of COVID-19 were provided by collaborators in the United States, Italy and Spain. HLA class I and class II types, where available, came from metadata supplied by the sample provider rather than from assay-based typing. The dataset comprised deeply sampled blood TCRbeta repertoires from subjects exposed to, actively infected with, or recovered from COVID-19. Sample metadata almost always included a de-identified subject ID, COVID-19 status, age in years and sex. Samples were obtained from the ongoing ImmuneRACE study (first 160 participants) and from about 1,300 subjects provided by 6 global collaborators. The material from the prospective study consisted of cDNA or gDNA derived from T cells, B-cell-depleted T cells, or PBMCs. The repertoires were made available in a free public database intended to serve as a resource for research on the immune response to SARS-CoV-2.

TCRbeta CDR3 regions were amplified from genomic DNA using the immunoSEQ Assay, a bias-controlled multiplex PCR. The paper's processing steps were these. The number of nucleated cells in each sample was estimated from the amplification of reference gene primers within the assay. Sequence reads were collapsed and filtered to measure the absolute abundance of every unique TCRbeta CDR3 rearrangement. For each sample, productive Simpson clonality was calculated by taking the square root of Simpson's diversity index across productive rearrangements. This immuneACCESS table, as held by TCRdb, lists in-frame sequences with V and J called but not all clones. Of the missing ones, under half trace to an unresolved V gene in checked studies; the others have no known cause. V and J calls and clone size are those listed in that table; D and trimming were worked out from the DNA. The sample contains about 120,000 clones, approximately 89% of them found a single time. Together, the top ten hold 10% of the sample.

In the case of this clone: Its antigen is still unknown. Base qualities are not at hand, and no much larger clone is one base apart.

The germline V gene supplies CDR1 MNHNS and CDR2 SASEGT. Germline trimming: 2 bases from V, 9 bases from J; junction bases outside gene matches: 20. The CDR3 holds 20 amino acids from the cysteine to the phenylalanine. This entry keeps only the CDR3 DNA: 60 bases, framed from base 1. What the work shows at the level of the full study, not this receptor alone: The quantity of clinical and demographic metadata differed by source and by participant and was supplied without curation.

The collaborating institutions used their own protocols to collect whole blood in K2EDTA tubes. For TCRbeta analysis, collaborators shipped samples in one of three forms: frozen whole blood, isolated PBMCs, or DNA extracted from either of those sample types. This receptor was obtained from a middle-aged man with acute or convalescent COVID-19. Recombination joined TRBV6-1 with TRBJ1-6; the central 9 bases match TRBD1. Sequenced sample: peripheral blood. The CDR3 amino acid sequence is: CASSEIRWGLTGTGSSPLHF. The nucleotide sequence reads TGTGCCAGCAGTGAAATTAGGTGGGGTTTAACCGGGACAGGGAGTTCACCCCTCCACTTT.